This T cell receptor (beta chain) was identified during a study of blood T cell repertoires in COVID-19. Looking at the study overall: Both acute and convalescent COVID-19 samples were obtained from the United States, Italy and Spain.

Produced via immunoSEQ multiplex PCR; TCRdb's table is partial and in-frame only. The data show 330,000 or so clones, about 87% seen once. Cohort assignment relied on participant-reported clinical history. The CDR3 consists of 16 residues. The germline V gene has CDR1 MGHRA and CDR2 YSYEKL. The ends lost 0 bases at V and 1 base at J; junction bases unmatched: 4. The sequenced sample was PBMCs or T cells enriched from blood (not recorded which). The receptor was isolated from a man in his forties in a cohort exposed to, infected with or recovered from COVID-19 (not recorded which). The chain recombines TRBV4-1 with TRBJ2-5, with 8 bases matching TRBD1. In DNA form, the CDR3 reads TGCGCCAGCAGCCAAGACGAGACAGGGGTCCAAGAGACCCAGTACTTC. Its protein product is CASSQDETGVQETQYF.